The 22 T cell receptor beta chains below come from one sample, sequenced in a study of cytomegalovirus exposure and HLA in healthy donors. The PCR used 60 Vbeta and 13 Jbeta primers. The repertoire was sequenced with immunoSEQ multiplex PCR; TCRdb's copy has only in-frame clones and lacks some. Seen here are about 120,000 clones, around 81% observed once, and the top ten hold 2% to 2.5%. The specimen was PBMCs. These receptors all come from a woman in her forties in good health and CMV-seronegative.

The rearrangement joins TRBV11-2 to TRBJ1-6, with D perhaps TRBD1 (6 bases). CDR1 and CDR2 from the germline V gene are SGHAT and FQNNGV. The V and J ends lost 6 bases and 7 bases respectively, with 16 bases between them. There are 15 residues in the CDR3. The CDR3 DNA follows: TGTGCCAGCAGATCTTACAGGGAGAGAAATTCACCCCTCCACTTT. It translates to CASRSYRERNSPLHF.

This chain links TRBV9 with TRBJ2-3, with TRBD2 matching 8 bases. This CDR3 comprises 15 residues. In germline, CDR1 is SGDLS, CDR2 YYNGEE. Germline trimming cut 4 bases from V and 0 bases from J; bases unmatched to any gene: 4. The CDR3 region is CASSLSGRSTDTQYF. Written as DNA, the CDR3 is TGTGCCAGCAGCCTAAGCGGGAGAAGCACAGATACGCAGTATTTT.

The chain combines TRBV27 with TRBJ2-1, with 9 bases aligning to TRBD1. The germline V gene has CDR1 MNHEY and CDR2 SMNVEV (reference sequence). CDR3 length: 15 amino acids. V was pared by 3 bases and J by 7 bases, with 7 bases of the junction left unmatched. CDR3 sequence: CASSFPGQGPNEQFF. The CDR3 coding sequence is TGTGCCAGCAGTTTCCCGGGACAGGGACCGAATGAGCAGTTCTTC.

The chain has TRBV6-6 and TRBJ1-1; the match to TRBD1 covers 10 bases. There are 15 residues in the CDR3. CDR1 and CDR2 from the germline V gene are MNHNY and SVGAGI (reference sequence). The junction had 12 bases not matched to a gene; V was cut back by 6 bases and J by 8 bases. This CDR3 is CASRGGGTGETEAFF. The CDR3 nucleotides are TGTGCCAGCAGGGGGGGAGGGACAGGGGAGACGGAAGCTTTCTTT.

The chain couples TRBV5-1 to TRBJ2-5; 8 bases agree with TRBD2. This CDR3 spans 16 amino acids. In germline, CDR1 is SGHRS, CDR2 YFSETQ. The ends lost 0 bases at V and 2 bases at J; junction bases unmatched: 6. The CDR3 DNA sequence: TGCGCCAGCAGCTTGGGACTAGCGAACACACAAGAGACCCAGTACTTC. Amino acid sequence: CASSLGLANTQETQYF.

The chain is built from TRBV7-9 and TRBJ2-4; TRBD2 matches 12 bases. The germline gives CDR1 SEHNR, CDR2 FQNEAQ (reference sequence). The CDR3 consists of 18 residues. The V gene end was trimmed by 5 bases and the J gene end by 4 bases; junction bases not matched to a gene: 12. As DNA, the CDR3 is TGTGCCAGCAGCCCCGAGAGGACTAGCGGGACTCGTAAAAACATTCAGTACTTC. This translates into CASSPERTSGTRKNIQYF.

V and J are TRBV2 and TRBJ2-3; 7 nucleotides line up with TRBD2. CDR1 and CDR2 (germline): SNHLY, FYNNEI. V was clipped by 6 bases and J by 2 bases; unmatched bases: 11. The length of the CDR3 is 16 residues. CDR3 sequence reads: CASRPTRTRNTDTQYF. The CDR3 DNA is TGTGCCAGCAGGCCGACAAGGACTAGGAACACAGATACGCAGTATTTT. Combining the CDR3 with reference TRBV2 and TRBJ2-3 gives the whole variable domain EPEVTQTPSHQVTQMGQEVILRCVPISNHLYFYWYRQILGQKVEFLVSFYNNEISEKSEIFDDQFSVERPDGSNFTLKIRSTKLEDSAMYFCASRPTRTRNTDTQYFGPGTRLTVL.

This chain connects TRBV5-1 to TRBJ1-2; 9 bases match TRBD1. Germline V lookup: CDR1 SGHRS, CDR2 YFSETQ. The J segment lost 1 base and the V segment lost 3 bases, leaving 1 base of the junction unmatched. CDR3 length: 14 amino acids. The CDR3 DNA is TGCGCCAGCAGCTCGGACAGGGGTAACTATGGCTACACCTTC. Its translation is CASSSDRGNYGYTF.

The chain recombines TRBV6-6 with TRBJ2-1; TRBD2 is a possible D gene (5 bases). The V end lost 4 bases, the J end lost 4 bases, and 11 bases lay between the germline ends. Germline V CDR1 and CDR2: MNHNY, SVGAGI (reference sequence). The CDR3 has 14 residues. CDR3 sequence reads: CASSWELKYNEQFF. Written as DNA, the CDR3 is TGTGCCAGCAGTTGGGAGCTTAAGTACAATGAGCAGTTCTTC.

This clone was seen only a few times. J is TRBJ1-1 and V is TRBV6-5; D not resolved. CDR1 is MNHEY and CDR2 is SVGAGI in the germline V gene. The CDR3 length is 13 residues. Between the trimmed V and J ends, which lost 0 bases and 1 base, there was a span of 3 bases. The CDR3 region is CASSYSANTEAFF. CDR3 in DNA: TGTGCCAGCAGTTACTCAGCGAACACTGAAGCTTTCTTT.

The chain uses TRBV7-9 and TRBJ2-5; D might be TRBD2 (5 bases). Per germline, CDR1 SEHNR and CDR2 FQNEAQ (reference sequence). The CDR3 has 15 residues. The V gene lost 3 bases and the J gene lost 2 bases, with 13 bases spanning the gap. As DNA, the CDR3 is TGTGCCAGCAGCTTTTCGGACTTAAGACAAGAGACCCAGTACTTC. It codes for CASSFSDLRQETQYF. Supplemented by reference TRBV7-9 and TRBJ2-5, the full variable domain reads DTGVSQNPRHKITKRGQNVTFRCDPISEHNRLYWYRQTLGQGPEFLTYFQNEAQLEKSRLLSDRFSAERPKGSFSTLEIQRTEQGDSAMYLCASSFSDLRQETQYFGPGTRLLVL.

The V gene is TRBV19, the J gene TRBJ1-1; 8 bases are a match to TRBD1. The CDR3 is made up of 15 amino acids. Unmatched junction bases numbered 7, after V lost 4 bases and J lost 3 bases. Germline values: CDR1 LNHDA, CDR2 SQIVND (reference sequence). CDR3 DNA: TGTGCCAGTAGTAAGGCAGGGGGCTGGGACACTGAAGCTTTCTTT. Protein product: CASSKAGGWDTEAFF.

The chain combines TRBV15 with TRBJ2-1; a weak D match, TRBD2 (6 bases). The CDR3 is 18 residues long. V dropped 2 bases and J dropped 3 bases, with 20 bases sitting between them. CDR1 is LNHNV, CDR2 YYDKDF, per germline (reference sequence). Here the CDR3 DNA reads TGTGCCACCAGCAGAACACTCCCGGGGGTTATTGGCTACAATGAGCAGTTCTTC. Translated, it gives CATSRTLPGVIGYNEQFF.

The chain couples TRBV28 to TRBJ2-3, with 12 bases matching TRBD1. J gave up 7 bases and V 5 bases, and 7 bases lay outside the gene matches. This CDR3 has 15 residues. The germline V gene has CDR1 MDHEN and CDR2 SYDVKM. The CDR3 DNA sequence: TGTGCCAGCAGTAGTGGGACAGGGGGCGCGAATACGCAGTATTTT. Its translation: CASSSGTGGANTQYF.

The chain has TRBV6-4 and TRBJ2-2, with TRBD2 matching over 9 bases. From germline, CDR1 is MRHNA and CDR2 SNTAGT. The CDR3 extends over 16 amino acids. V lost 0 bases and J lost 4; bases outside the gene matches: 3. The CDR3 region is CASSDSSSGSTGELFF. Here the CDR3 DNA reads TGTGCCAGCAGTGACTCGAGTAGCGGGAGCACCGGGGAGCTGTTTTTT.

CDR3 in DNA: TGTGCCGGCAAGCGGGGGGACCAAGAGACCCAGTACTTC. The encoded protein is CAGKRGDQETQYF. J is TRBJ2-5 and V is TRBV6-1, with 9 bases fitting TRBD2. V was pared by 11 bases and J by 0 bases, with 4 bases of the junction left unmatched. Per germline, CDR1 MNHNS and CDR2 SASEGT. The CDR3 runs 13 residues.

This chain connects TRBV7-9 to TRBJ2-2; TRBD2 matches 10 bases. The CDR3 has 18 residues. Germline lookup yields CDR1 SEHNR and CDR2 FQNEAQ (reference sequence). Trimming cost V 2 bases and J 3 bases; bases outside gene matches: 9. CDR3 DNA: TGTGCCAGCAGCTTAAGGTCGGTAGCGGGAGGATACACCGGGGAGCTGTTTTTT. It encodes CASSLRSVAGGYTGELFF.

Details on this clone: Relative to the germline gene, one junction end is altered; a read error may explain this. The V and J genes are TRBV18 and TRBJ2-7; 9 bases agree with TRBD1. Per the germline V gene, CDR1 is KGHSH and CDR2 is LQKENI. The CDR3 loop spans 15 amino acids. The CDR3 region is CASSPGSGQGMPQCF. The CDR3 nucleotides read TGTGCCAGCTCACCGGGTTCGGGACAGGGTATGCCGCAGTGCTTC.

The CDR3 spells CASSLGLQGNSPLHF. The CDR3 bases are TGTGCCAGCAGCTTAGGGCTACAGGGTAATTCACCCCTCCACTTT. The V and J genes are TRBV7-2 and TRBJ1-6; TRBD1 might be the D (6 bases). Trimming shortened V by 1 base and J by 6 bases, and 10 bases separated the two germline ends. Germline-derived CDR1 and CDR2 are SGHTA and FQGNSA. The CDR3 has 15 residues.

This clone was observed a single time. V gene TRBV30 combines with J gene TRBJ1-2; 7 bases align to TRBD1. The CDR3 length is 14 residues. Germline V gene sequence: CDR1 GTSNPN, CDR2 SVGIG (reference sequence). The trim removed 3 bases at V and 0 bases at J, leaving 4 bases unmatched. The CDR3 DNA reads TGTGCCTGGAGGGCCGGGACAGCTAACTATGGCTACACCTTC. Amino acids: CAWRAGTANYGYTF.

In nucleotides, the CDR3 is TGTGCCAGCAGCTTTTCGGTTACCGGGGGGAAAAATCAGCCCCAGCATTTT. Its translation is CASSFSVTGGKNQPQHF. The chain uses TRBV7-9 and TRBJ1-5; perhaps TRBD1 as D (5 bases). V lost 3 bases, J lost 4 bases, and 19 bases lay in between. CDR1 and CDR2 (germline): SEHNR, FQNEAQ (reference sequence). There are 17 residues in the CDR3.

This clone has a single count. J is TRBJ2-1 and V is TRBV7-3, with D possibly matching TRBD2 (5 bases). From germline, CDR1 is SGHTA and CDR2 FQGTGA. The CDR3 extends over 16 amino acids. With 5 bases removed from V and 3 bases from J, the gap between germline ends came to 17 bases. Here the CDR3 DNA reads TGTGCCAGCAGCCTAGCCCCAGACCCTAGCTACAATGAGCAGTTCTTC. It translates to CASSLAPDPSYNEQFF. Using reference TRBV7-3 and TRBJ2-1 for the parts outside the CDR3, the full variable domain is GAGVSQTPSNKVTEKGKYVELRCDPISGHTALYWYRQSLGQGPEFLIYFQGTGAADDSGLPNDRFFAVRPEGSVSTLKIQRTERGDSAVYLCASSLAPDPSYNEQFFGPGTRLTVL.